This T cell receptor beta chain was identified during a study of T-cell memory formation after mild COVID-19. One entry per CDR3 protein, called by TCRdb with MiXCR from the 5' RACE reads. Altogether a few hundred thousand distinct CDR3 sequences are present, approximately 20% being singletons, with the ten largest covering around 21%. V shed 5 bases, J shed 7 bases, and the junction held 12 bases outside the gene matches. The CDR3 has 16 residues. Germline V lookup: CDR1 SGHVS, CDR2 FNYEAQ. This sequence was found in a man aged 18-30 years who had mild COVID-19 (a few samples of this study predate the infection). Cell type and time point are not known. This chain joins TRBV7-6 and TRBJ2-2; 8 bases are shared with TRBD1. The sample was PBMCs or a T cell subset sorted from them (not recorded which). As DNA, the CDR3 is TGTGCCAGCAGCATAGGGACAGGCGCTGGAAACGGGGAGCTGTTTTTT. Protein sequence: CASSIGTGAGNGELFF.